One and the same sample provided the 27 T cell receptor beta chains below, sequenced in a study of T cell changes during pregnancy in multiple sclerosis. Libraries were prepared by immunoSEQ multiplex PCR; TCRdb keeps only in-frame clonotypes and omits some of them. Here the sample spans about 110,000 clones, about nine tenths being singletons. The sample consisted of peripheral blood, taken in the third trimester of pregnancy. Receptors were obtained from a female donor in good health, enrolled as a control in a pregnancy study.

V gene TRBV7-3 combines with J gene TRBJ1-1, with D possibly TRBD1 on 6 matching bases. The V gene's germline CDR1 is SGHTA and CDR2 FQGTGA. CDR3 length: 15 residues. The germline V and J ends were trimmed by 2 bases and 2 bases, with 12 bases remaining between them. The CDR3 sequence: CASSLSSGTNTEAFF. CDR3 DNA sequence: TGTGCCAGCAGCTTATCTTCCGGGACAAACACTGAAGCTTTCTTT.

The V gene is TRBV27, the J gene TRBJ2-3, with a tentative D call TRBD2 (6 bases). Trimming pared 5 bases from V and 2 bases from J, leaving 14 bases between. Germline-derived CDR1 and CDR2 are MNHEY and SMNVEV (reference sequence). The CDR3 runs 15 residues. CDR3 sequence: CASSTGLPDTDTQYF. The CDR3, as DNA: TGTGCCAGCAGTACGGGACTTCCAGACACAGATACGCAGTATTTT.

V is TRBV7-6 and J is TRBJ1-1, with D perhaps TRBD1 (6 bases). Trimming took 5 bases from V and 7 from J, leaving 14 bases between them. Germline CDR1 and CDR2: SGHVS and FNYEAQ. The CDR3 length is 13 residues. For the CDR3, the DNA is TGTGCCAGCAGCCGAACAGGGAATGATGAAGCTTTCTTT. Translation: CASSRTGNDEAFF.

The chain uses TRBV19 and TRBJ1-2; 7 nucleotides match TRBD1. The CDR3 consists of 13 residues. The J segment lost 3 bases and the V segment lost 8 bases, leaving 6 bases of the junction unmatched. Germline CDR1 is LNHDA and CDR2 is SQIVND (reference sequence). CDR3 nucleotide sequence: TGTGCCAGTGAAGACAGGGCACACTATGGCTACACCTTC. Protein sequence: CASEDRAHYGYTF.

The chain employs TRBV7-2 and TRBJ1-4; a weak D match, TRBD1 (5 bases). The V gene's germline CDR1 is SGHTA and CDR2 FQGNSA. The germline V and J ends were trimmed by 3 bases and 0 bases, with 8 bases remaining between them. CDR3 size: 15 residues. The CDR3 spells CASSFGAATNEKLFF. DNA of the CDR3: TGTGCCAGCAGCTTTGGGGCTGCAACTAATGAAAAACTGTTTTTT.

This clone was picked up one time. The V gene is TRBV19, the J gene TRBJ2-5; 10 nucleotides align to TRBD1. CDR1 and CDR2 (germline): LNHDA, SQIVND (reference sequence). The V gene end was trimmed by 5 bases and the J gene end by 6 bases; junction bases not matched to a gene: 12. The CDR3 consists of 16 residues. This chain's CDR3 is CASSVYGTGDPKTQYF. CDR3 DNA: TGTGCCAGTAGTGTATATGGGACAGGGGACCCCAAGACCCAGTACTTC.

The chain couples TRBV19 to TRBJ1-2; 8 nucleotides agree with TRBD1. CDR1 and CDR2 from the germline V gene are LNHDA and SQIVND (reference sequence). The ends lost 2 bases at V and 3 bases at J; junction bases unmatched: 2. The CDR3 loop spans 14 amino acids. CDR3 loop: CASSISGGYYGYTF. CDR3 nucleotides: TGTGCCAGTAGTATATCAGGGGGCTACTATGGCTACACCTTC. The complete variable domain, with remaining parts taken from reference TRBV19 and TRBJ1-2, reads DGGITQSPKYLFRKEGQNVTLSCEQNLNHDAMYWYRQDPGQGLRLIYYSQIVNDFQKGDIAEGYSVSREKKESFPLTVTSAQKNPTAFYLCASSISGGYYGYTFGSGTRLTVV.

This chain connects TRBV9 to TRBJ2-2; 10 bases agree with TRBD2. The CDR3 spans 15 residues. Per the germline V gene, CDR1 is SGDLS and CDR2 is YYNGEE. V shed 4 bases, J shed 9 bases, and the junction held 9 bases outside the gene matches. In nucleotides, the CDR3 is TGTGCCAGCAGCTCTGAGCGGGGGGGCCCCCGGGAGCTGTTTTTT. Its translation is CASSSERGGPRELFF. The full variable domain, in which reference TRBV9 and TRBJ2-2 provide the parts outside the CDR3, is DSGVTQTPKHLITATGQRVTLRCSPRSGDLSVYWYQQSLDQGLQFLIQYYNGEERAKGNILERFSAQQFPDLHSELNLSSLELGDSALYFCASSSERGGPRELFFGEGSRLTVL.

V and J are TRBV12-5 and TRBJ1-2, with a possible D match to TRBD1 (5 bases). CDR1 LGHNT and CDR2 FRNRAP come from the germline V gene. The V end was cut by 5 bases, the J end by 6 bases, with 19 bases between. This CDR3 has 15 amino acids. This CDR3 is CASGDRPSRPNGYTF. The DNA of the CDR3 is TGTGCTAGTGGTGACAGACCCTCTCGTCCTAATGGCTACACCTTC.

V is TRBV10-3 and J is TRBJ2-5, with D uncertain. CDR3 length: 12 residues. Germline CDR1 ENHRY, CDR2 SYGVKD. Trimming left V 0 bases short and J 4 bases short, with 3 bases between. CDR3 in amino acids: CAISESRETQYF. DNA for the CDR3: TGTGCCATCAGTGAGTCTAGAGAGACCCAGTACTTC.

The rearrangement joins TRBV5-6 to TRBJ2-4, with D maybe TRBD1 (6 bases). The CDR3 has 16 amino acids. Trimming removed 1 base at V and 3 bases at J, with 14 bases between. Germline values: CDR1 SGHDT, CDR2 YYEEEE. CDR3 sequence: CASSLNRVNVKNIQYF. DNA for the CDR3: TGTGCCAGCAGCTTGAACAGGGTAAATGTCAAAAACATTCAGTACTTC.

This sequence joins TRBV6-1 and TRBJ1-4; 8 bases are a match to TRBD1. This CDR3 has 15 residues. CDR1 is MNHNS and CDR2 is SASEGT in the germline V gene. With V trimmed by 7 bases and J by 10 bases, 14 bases remained unmatched. The CDR3 protein is CASTPEPGGVGKLFF. CDR3 in DNA: TGTGCCAGCACTCCTGAGCCAGGGGGCGTTGGAAAACTGTTTTTT.

The CDR3 DNA is TGTGCCAGCAGCAGAGCCGGGACAGCATTAGACACCGGGGAGCTGTTTTTT. Residues: CASSRAGTALDTGELFF. The chain uses TRBV7-9 and TRBJ2-2, with TRBD1 identical over 7 bases. Looked up from germline, CDR1 is SEHNR and CDR2 is FQNEAQ (reference sequence). The CDR3 runs 17 residues. Trimming removed 5 bases from V and 3 bases from J; junction bases left unmatched: 12.

The chain has TRBV27 and TRBJ2-1; 8 bases line up with TRBD1. Germline CDR1 and CDR2: MNHEY and SMNVEV (reference sequence). This CDR3 has 17 amino acids. V shed 5 bases and J 1 base; nucleotides not matched to a gene: 10. The CDR3 DNA reads TGTGCCAGCAGTCCGATTGGACAGGGATTATCCTACAATGAGCAGTTCTTC. This encodes CASSPIGQGLSYNEQFF.

The chain joins TRBV18 to TRBJ2-2, with a weak D call TRBD1 (5 bases). CDR1 and CDR2 from the germline V gene are KGHSH and LQKENI. The CDR3 extends over 13 amino acids. With 10 bases removed from V and 5 bases from J, the gap between germline ends came to 14 bases. This chain's CDR3 is CATSMQGTGELFF. The CDR3, as DNA: TGTGCCACCTCGATGCAGGGTACCGGGGAGCTGTTTTTT.

This chain connects TRBV28 to TRBJ1-1; TRBD1 might be the D (6 bases). Germline V gives CDR1 MDHEN, CDR2 SYDVKM. V was cut by 3 bases and J by 5 bases, with 13 bases left in between. This CDR3 region has 14 residues. This chain's CDR3 is CASSFAGVGTEAFF. The CDR3 DNA is TGTGCCAGCAGTTTCGCAGGGGTAGGGACTGAAGCTTTCTTT.

The chain couples TRBV5-4 to TRBJ2-7; a weak D match, TRBD1 (6 bases). The V gene lost 5 bases and the J gene lost 1 base, with 13 bases spanning the gap. Per germline, CDR1 SGHNT and CDR2 YYREEE (reference sequence). The CDR3 length is 14 residues. CDR3 protein: CASRRQVGSYEQYF. The DNA for the CDR3 is TGTGCCAGCAGGCGACAGGTAGGGTCCTACGAGCAGTACTTC.

V gene TRBV5-1 combines with J gene TRBJ2-3, with D perhaps matching TRBD1 (6 bases). V was shortened by 2 bases and J by 6 bases, with 10 bases between the two germline ends. The CDR3 has 13 amino acids. Germline CDR1 and CDR2: SGHRS and YFSETQ. The CDR3: CASSLSTGDTQYF. The CDR3, as DNA: TGCGCCAGCAGCTTATCCACAGGGGATACGCAGTATTTT.

The chain joins TRBV12-5 to TRBJ1-2, with D unclear. CDR1 and CDR2 (germline): LGHNT, FRNRAP. Trimming removed 3 bases from V and 6 bases from J, with 8 bases in between. The length of the CDR3 is 12 residues. Here the CDR3 DNA reads TGTGCTAGTGGTTTAGACTTGGATGGCTACACCTTC. It is translated as CASGLDLDGYTF.

This sequence joins TRBV19 and TRBJ1-1; TRBD1 might be the D (6 bases). The CDR3 is 10 amino acids. Germline V lookup: CDR1 LNHDA, CDR2 SQIVND (reference sequence). The V gene lost 9 bases and the J gene lost 11 bases, with 13 bases spanning the gap. The CDR3 sequence: CASGQLGAFF. The CDR3 DNA sequence: TGTGCCAGCGGACAGTTGGGGGCTTTCTTT.

V gene TRBV18 combines with J gene TRBJ1-1; 7 nucleotides align to TRBD1. Looked up from germline, CDR1 is KGHSH and CDR2 is LQKENI. Trimming at V came to 4 bases and at J to 6 bases, leaving 11 bases not matched to a gene. This CDR3 contains 15 residues. CDR3 loop: CASSLRDSEIAEAFF. As DNA, the CDR3 is TGTGCCAGCTCACTAAGGGACAGTGAAATCGCTGAAGCTTTCTTT.

The rearrangement links TRBV11-2 to TRBJ2-1; TRBD2 aligns across 7 bases. Unmatched junction bases numbered 6, after V lost 5 bases and J lost 2 bases. The CDR3 extends over 15 amino acids. Germline lookup yields CDR1 SGHAT and CDR2 FQNNGV. CDR3 nucleotide sequence: TGTGCCAGCAGCCGCGGGGGTTCCCCCTACAATGAGCAGTTCTTC. It encodes CASSRGGSPYNEQFF.

This clone was seen only once. This chain connects TRBV19 to TRBJ1-6; TRBD1 agrees at 8 bases. Looked up from germline, CDR1 is LNHDA and CDR2 is SQIVND (reference sequence). J was trimmed by 5 bases and V by 8 bases; bases with no gene match: 5. This CDR3 has 14 residues. The CDR3 reads CASQGAIDNSPLHF. The CDR3 DNA reads TGTGCCAGTCAGGGGGCCATCGATAATTCACCCCTCCACTTT.

The rearrangement uses TRBV9 and TRBJ2-3, with 13 bases fitting TRBD2. V trimming: 6 bases; J trimming: 2 bases; junction bases outside the gene matches: 9. CDR3 length: 17 amino acids. The germline CDR1 and CDR2 sequences are SGDLS and YYNGEE. The CDR3, as DNA: TGTGCCAGCACCCCATCACTAGCGGGGGGGGACACAGATACGCAGTATTTT. Translated: CASTPSLAGGDTDTQYF. The full variable domain, its missing parts supplied by reference TRBV9 and TRBJ2-3, is DSGVTQTPKHLITATGQRVTLRCSPRSGDLSVYWYQQSLDQGLQFLIQYYNGEERAKGNILERFSAQQFPDLHSELNLSSLELGDSALYFCASTPSLAGGDTDTQYFGPGTRLTVL.

The gene calls are TRBV5-1 and TRBJ1-1; TRBD1 matches at 7 bases. The CDR3 covers 16 residues. The germline V gene has CDR1 SGHRS and CDR2 YFSETQ. The V segment lost 4 bases and the J segment 5 bases; nucleotides outside the gene matches: 14. The CDR3 DNA sequence: TGCGCCAGCAGCCGATTACAGGGGTCTAGGGGTACTGAAGCTTTCTTT. Translation gives CASSRLQGSRGTEAFF.

This sequence joins TRBV27 and TRBJ2-7; D not certain. CDR1 and CDR2 from the germline V gene are MNHEY and SMNVEV (reference sequence). The CDR3 loop spans 13 amino acids. V lost 6 bases and J 4 bases, leaving 13 bases between the germline ends. The CDR3 spells CASSHYQSYEQYF. DNA of the CDR3: TGTGCCAGCAGCCACTACCAATCTTACGAGCAGTACTTC.

The V and J genes are TRBV6-5 and TRBJ1-1; D is uncertain. Trimming stripped 2 bases from V and 4 bases from J, with 11 bases between. The V gene's germline CDR1 is MNHEY and CDR2 SVGAGI. This CDR3 is built from 14 residues. The CDR3 here is CASSYLGRGTEAFF. DNA for the CDR3: TGTGCCAGCAGTTACCTAGGCCGGGGCACTGAAGCTTTCTTT.